One and the same sample provided the 15 T cell receptor beta chains below, sequenced in a study of PD-L1 blockade in urothelial cancer. Sequencing used immunoSEQ multiplex PCR; TCRdb keeps in-frame clones, though not all of them. The profile covers about 100,000 clones, with roughly 88% appearing a single time and about 2.2% taken by the ten largest. The sequenced sample was PBMCs, obtained around atezolizumab (anti-PD-L1) treatment. These receptors all stem from a man in his fifties with urothelial cancer.

The CDR3 region is CASSIDDAGYYGYTF. The CDR3 bases are TGTGCCAGCAGCATCGACGATGCAGGATACTATGGCTACACCTTC. The chain employs TRBV5-6 and TRBJ1-2; no clear D gene. The CDR3 sequence is 15 residues long. Trimming left V 4 bases short and J 3 bases short, with 16 bases between. Germline V gives CDR1 SGHDT, CDR2 YYEEEE.

With respect to this clone: A junction boundary mismatches the germline segment, possibly from a read error. The genes are TRBV5-1 and TRBJ2-2; 7 bases agree with TRBD1. The CDR3 covers 16 residues. Germline CDR1 SGHRS, CDR2 YFSETQ. CDR3 DNA: TGCGCCAGCAGCCTAATGAAGACAGGGAACGCCGGGGAGCTGTTTTTT. Its protein product is CASSLMKTGNAGELFF. Using reference TRBV5-1 and TRBJ2-2 for the parts outside the CDR3, the full variable domain is KAGVTQTPRYLIKTRGQQVTLSCSPISGHRSVSWYQQTPGQGLQFLFEYFSETQRNKGNFPGRFSGRQFSNSRSEMNVSTLELGDSALYLCASSLMKTGNAGELFFGEGSRLTVL.

The chain carries TRBV7-8 and TRBJ1-2; no reliable D call. This CDR3 is built from 12 residues. From germline, CDR1 is SGHVS and CDR2 FQNEAQ. The V end was cut by 9 bases, the J end by 0 bases, with 8 bases between. The CDR3 spells CARTHSNYGYTF. The DNA for the CDR3 is TGTGCCAGGACACATTCTAACTATGGCTACACCTTC. The variable domain in full, with the rest retrieved from reference TRBV7-8 and TRBJ1-2, is GAGVSQSPRYKVAKRGQDVALRCDPISGHVSLFWYQQALGQGPEFLTYFQNEAQLDKSGLPSDRFFAERPEGSVSTLKIQRTQQEDSAVYLCARTHSNYGYTFGSGTRLTVV.

J is TRBJ1-6 and V is TRBV19; a weak D match, TRBD1 (5 bases). This CDR3 region has 16 residues. In germline, CDR1 is LNHDA, CDR2 SQIVND (reference sequence). With 1 base removed from V and 6 bases from J, the gap between germline ends came to 13 bases. The CDR3 DNA reads TGTGCCAGTAGTATAGGGACACGAAATTCTAATTCACCCCTCCACTTT. Translating it yields CASSIGTRNSNSPLHF.

This clone was recorded a few times. The rearrangement joins TRBV7-2 to TRBJ1-6; D is unclear. The CDR3 has 15 residues. Germline V gene sequence: CDR1 SGHTA, CDR2 FQGNSA. V was pared by 1 base and J by 0 bases, with 4 bases between. The CDR3 loop is CASSLESSYNSPLHF. As DNA, the CDR3 is TGTGCCAGCAGCTTAGAGAGCTCCTATAATTCACCCCTCCACTTT.

V and J are TRBV28 and TRBJ1-3; the D is unclear. V lost 6 bases to trimming and J lost 4 bases, with 10 bases between them. Looked up from germline, CDR1 is MDHEN and CDR2 is SYDVKM. The CDR3 length is 13 residues. The CDR3 loop reads CASSQAQGNTIYF. The CDR3 region has the DNA TGTGCCAGCAGCCAGGCACAGGGAAACACCATATATTTT.

The chain links TRBV30 to TRBJ1-1, with TRBD1 identical over 11 bases. The ends lost 3 bases at V and 4 bases at J; junction bases unmatched: 1. Germline assignment: CDR1 GTSNPN and CDR2 SVGIG (reference sequence). CDR3 size: 13 residues. CDR3 sequence (DNA): TGTGCCTGGAGGGGACAGGGGGGCACTGAAGCTTTCTTT. Its translation: CAWRGQGGTEAFF.

This chain connects TRBV2 to TRBJ2-7; weak D call: TRBD1 (6 bases). Per the germline V gene, CDR1 is SNHLY and CDR2 is FYNNEI. The CDR3 consists of 12 residues. V shed 11 bases and J shed 4 bases, with 15 bases lying between them. CDR3 DNA sequence: TGTGCCTGCTCACTACAGGGTTACGAGCAGTACTTC. It encodes CACSLQGYEQYF.

This chain connects TRBV10-1 to TRBJ2-3; 10 bases match TRBD1. J lost 3 bases, V lost 3 bases, and 12 bases had no gene match. The CDR3 extends over 18 amino acids. The V gene's germline CDR1 is WNHNN and CDR2 SYGVQD (reference sequence). The CDR3 coding sequence is TGCGCCAGCAGTGAATCGGGTTGGACAGGGGGTGTAACAGATACGCAGTATTTT. Protein: CASSESGWTGGVTDTQYF.

This clone came up once. The chain combines TRBV28 with TRBJ1-4, with a tentative D call TRBD1 (6 bases). CDR1 is MDHEN and CDR2 is SYDVKM in the germline V gene. V gave up 5 bases and J gave up 7 bases, with 14 bases separating them. The CDR3 has 14 amino acids. CDR3 sequence (DNA): TGTGCCAGCAGTCCAAGGGGGATGAGTGAAAAACTGTTTTTT. It is translated as CASSPRGMSEKLFF.

This clone was recorded once. This rearrangement joins TRBV27 to TRBJ2-1, with 9 bases aligning to TRBD1. The germline V gene encodes CDR1 MNHEY and CDR2 SMNVEV (reference sequence). The junction had 9 bases not matched to a gene; V was cut back by 5 bases and J by 7 bases. CDR3 size: 15 residues. CDR3 nucleotide sequence: TGTGCCAGCAGTAGTCACAGGGGGCGCGAGAATGAGCAGTTCTTC. This codes for CASSSHRGRENEQFF.

The rearrangement links TRBV19 to TRBJ2-5; a possible D gene is TRBD1 (5 bases). Trimming removed 9 bases from V and 2 bases from J, with 16 bases in between. The CDR3 is 14 amino acids. The germline V gene has CDR1 LNHDA and CDR2 SQIVND (reference sequence). The CDR3 protein is CAREGRTPQETQYF. The CDR3 DNA follows: TGTGCCAGAGAAGGCCGGACACCACAAGAGACCCAGTACTTC. Full variable domain (outside the CDR3, taken from reference TRBV19 and TRBJ2-5): DGGITQSPKYLFRKEGQNVTLSCEQNLNHDAMYWYRQDPGQGLRLIYYSQIVNDFQKGDIAEGYSVSREKKESFPLTVTSAQKNPTAFYLCAREGRTPQETQYFGPGTRLLVL.

The gene calls are TRBV7-9 and TRBJ1-3, with D perhaps TRBD1 (5 bases). From germline, CDR1 is SEHNR and CDR2 FQNEAQ (reference sequence). The CDR3 length is 13 residues. Deletions cut 4 bases from V and 4 bases from J, with 8 bases between. The CDR3 DNA sequence: TGTGCCAGCAGCTCCAACAGGGGAAACACCATATATTTT. Protein: CASSSNRGNTIYF.

V usage is TRBV5-4 and J usage is TRBJ2-2, with 7 nucleotides matching TRBD1. The CDR3 runs 15 residues. Germline V gene lookup returns CDR1 SGHNT and CDR2 YYREEE (reference sequence). The ends lost 4 bases at V and 5 bases at J; junction bases unmatched: 8. The CDR3 DNA is TGTGCCAGCAGCCTTGACAGGGTTGGGACCGGGGAGCTGTTTTTT. It encodes CASSLDRVGTGELFF.

The chain joins TRBV23-1 to TRBJ2-5; D is possibly TRBD2 (5 bases). TRBV23-1 qualifies as an ORF whose function is uncertain. Trimming took off 4 bases at V and 6 bases at J, with 12 bases between the two ends. The CDR3 loop spans 13 amino acids. CDR3 bases: TGCGCCAGCAGTCCCTTCGACGGGAAGACCCAGTACTTC. This sequence encodes CASSPFDGKTQYF.